Below, 20 T cell receptor beta chains from the same sample are listed, as sequenced in a study of blood T cell repertoires in COVID-19. Assay: immunoSEQ multiplex PCR; the TCRdb copy retains only in-frame clones and omits some. Counted here are fewer than 120,000 clones, over 60% occurring once; the ten biggest clones make up 3% to 4.5%. Material for sequencing was peripheral blood. These receptors were collected from a woman of 80 years or more with acute or convalescent COVID-19.

The chain is built from TRBV5-4 and TRBJ2-7; the match to TRBD1 covers 7 bases. V dropped 0 bases and J dropped 3; count of bases not matched to a gene: 6. This CDR3 has 15 amino acids. Germline V gene data show CDR1 as SGHNT and CDR2 as YYREEE (reference sequence). The CDR3: CASSLGSQGVYEQYF. CDR3 DNA: TGTGCCAGCAGCTTGGGATCGCAGGGGGTCTACGAGCAGTACTTC.

The CDR3 nucleotides are TGCGCCAGCAGCTCAGGGACAGGTCAAATTAACTATGGCTACACCTTC. Translating gives CASSSGTGQINYGYTF. This rearrangement joins TRBV5-1 to TRBJ1-2, with 8 nucleotides matching TRBD1. Germline CDR1 and CDR2: SGHRS and YFSETQ. This CDR3 spans 16 amino acids. V trimming: 3 bases; J trimming: 1 base; junction bases outside the gene matches: 8.

The rearrangement links TRBV5-1 to TRBJ2-5; 8 nucleotides line up with TRBD2. The J segment lost 5 bases and the V segment lost 4 bases, leaving 7 bases of the junction unmatched. Germline V gives CDR1 SGHRS, CDR2 YFSETQ. The CDR3 consists of 14 residues. The CDR3 is CASSREGSGETQYF. In DNA, the CDR3 is TGCGCCAGCAGCCGGGAGGGATCAGGGGAGACCCAGTACTTC.

The V call is TRBV10-3, the J call TRBJ1-1; 10 bases fit TRBD1. Germline CDR1 and CDR2: ENHRY and SYGVKD. The CDR3 totals 16 residues. With 4 bases clipped from V and 4 bases from J, the junction kept 9 bases outside the gene matches. The CDR3, as DNA: TGTGCCATCAGTGGCCTGGGACAGGGGAAGAGCACTGAAGCTTTCTTT. Amino acid sequence: CAISGLGQGKSTEAFF.

The V and J genes are TRBV30 and TRBJ2-1, with a weak D call TRBD2 (6 bases). V lost 2 bases and J 7 bases, leaving 15 bases between the germline ends. The germline gives CDR1 GTSNPN, CDR2 SVGIG (reference sequence). This CDR3 has 14 residues. In DNA form, the CDR3 reads TGTGCCTGGAGTCCCGGGACTGGACCAAATGAGCAGTTCTTC. Protein sequence: CAWSPGTGPNEQFF.

The rearrangement joins TRBV9 to TRBJ2-3, with D maybe TRBD1 (5 bases). Deletions cut 0 bases from V and 3 bases from J, with 11 bases between. The length of the CDR3 is 15 residues. CDR1 is SGDLS, CDR2 YYNGEE, per germline. The CDR3 coding sequence is TGTGCCAGCAGCGTAGCAGGGATCGGAACAGATACGCAGTATTTT. Translated: CASSVAGIGTDTQYF.

V usage is TRBV7-9 and J usage is TRBJ1-2; weak D call: TRBD1 (5 bases). Germline CDR1 SEHNR, CDR2 FQNEAQ (reference sequence). The CDR3 runs 13 residues. Trimming took 4 bases from V and 8 from J, leaving 14 bases between them. This chain's CDR3 is CASSSSGSYGYTF. The CDR3 nucleotides are TGTGCCAGCAGCTCTTCAGGGTCCTACGGCTACACCTTC.

The chain carries TRBV4-2 and TRBJ2-1; D not certain. Trimming took off 0 bases at V and 6 bases at J, with 6 bases between the two ends. CDR1 and CDR2 from the germline V gene are LGHNA and YNFKEQ. The CDR3 has 13 residues. DNA for the CDR3: TGTGCCAGCAGCCAAGATCCATCCAATGAGCAGTTCTTC. This encodes CASSQDPSNEQFF.

Only one count was recorded for this clone. The chain uses TRBV10-3 and TRBJ1-5; the match to TRBD1 covers 7 bases. Looked up from germline, CDR1 is ENHRY and CDR2 is SYGVKD. The CDR3 loop spans 16 amino acids. Trimming cost V 0 bases and J 0 bases; bases outside gene matches: 2. CDR3: CAISESGTDSNQPQHF. CDR3 sequence (DNA): TGTGCCATCAGTGAGTCTGGGACAGATAGCAATCAGCCCCAGCATTTT.

The V call is TRBV19, the J call TRBJ2-5; 7 nucleotides line up with TRBD2. The germline V gene encodes CDR1 LNHDA and CDR2 SQIVND (reference sequence). The CDR3 runs 15 residues. V gave up 7 bases and J gave up 5 bases; unmatched junction bases: 13. CDR3 protein: CASKHPGGGGETQYF. Written as DNA, the CDR3 is TGTGCCAGTAAGCATCCTGGGGGGGGAGGGGAGACCCAGTACTTC.

The chain employs TRBV29-1 and TRBJ1-1; 12 bases align to TRBD1. The germline gives CDR1 SQVTM, CDR2 ANQGSEA. The V and J ends lost 6 bases and 0 bases, in that order; junction bases with no gene match: 8. This CDR3 has 16 amino acids. The CDR3 protein is CSVAGTGGDLNTEAFF. CDR3 nucleotides: TGCAGCGTGGCCGGGACAGGGGGCGATTTGAACACTGAAGCTTTCTTT.

The gene calls are TRBV11-2 and TRBJ1-5; 7 bases fit TRBD1. The CDR3 consists of 14 residues. Germline V gives CDR1 SGHAT, CDR2 FQNNGV. J gave up 7 bases and V 10 bases, and 13 bases lay outside the gene matches. Here the CDR3 reads CATRTGKGEQPQHF. CDR3 DNA sequence: TGTGCCACCAGGACAGGCAAAGGCGAGCAGCCCCAGCATTTT.

The gene calls are TRBV7-9 and TRBJ2-2; possible D gene TRBD2, 5 bases. Germline lookup yields CDR1 SEHNR and CDR2 FQNEAQ (reference sequence). Trimming stripped 5 bases from V and 0 bases from J, with 19 bases between. The CDR3 has 18 amino acids. The CDR3 DNA is TGTGCCAGCAGCCCCGCCCTTGAGCGGCAAACGAACACCGGGGAGCTGTTTTTT. It codes for CASSPALERQTNTGELFF.

The chain is built from TRBV18 and TRBJ2-7, with TRBD2 matching 13 bases. The V and J ends lost 2 bases and 5 bases, in that order; junction bases with no gene match: 3. Germline V gene lookup returns CDR1 KGHSH and CDR2 LQKENI. The CDR3 has 15 residues. The chain's CDR3 is CASSPTSGGAHEQYF. CDR3 in DNA: TGTGCCAGCTCACCAACTAGCGGGGGGGCCCACGAGCAGTACTTC.

The V and J genes are TRBV7-2 and TRBJ1-1, with TRBD1 identical over 7 bases. The CDR3 runs to 14 residues. V shed 3 bases and J 0 bases; nucleotides not matched to a gene: 1. The germline CDR1 and CDR2 sequences are SGHTA and FQGNSA. The CDR3 coding sequence is TGTGCCAGCAGCTTGGGACAGATGAACACTGAAGCTTTCTTT. Translated: CASSLGQMNTEAFF.

The chain joins TRBV19 to TRBJ1-1; no reliable D call. V lost 9 bases, J lost 1 base, and 12 bases lay in between. Germline loops: CDR1 LNHDA, CDR2 SQIVND (reference sequence). CDR3 length equals 13 residues. The CDR3 DNA reads as TGTGCCAGCCAGCGTAATAGGAACACTGAAGCTTTCTTT. This encodes CASQRNRNTEAFF.

This rearrangement joins TRBV2 to TRBJ2-5; 7 bases fit TRBD2. Germline CDR1 reads SNHLY; CDR2 reads FYNNEI. The junction had 7 bases not matched to a gene; V was cut back by 8 bases and J by 4 bases. The CDR3 covers 13 residues. For the CDR3, the DNA is TGTGCCAGCCGGCGGGGGATGGGAGAGACCCAGTACTTC. Residues: CASRRGMGETQYF.

This chain uses TRBV7-2 with TRBJ2-1; tentatively, D is TRBD1 (5 bases). CDR3 size: 16 residues. Germline V lookup: CDR1 SGHTA, CDR2 FQGNSA. Between the trimmed V and J ends, which lost 2 bases and 9 bases, there was a span of 20 bases. CDR3 loop: CASSLLWAGLVGEQFF. For the CDR3, the DNA is TGTGCCAGCAGCTTATTGTGGGCAGGGTTGGTTGGTGAGCAGTTCTTC. Combining the CDR3 with reference TRBV7-2 and TRBJ2-1 gives the whole variable domain GAGVSQSPSNKVTEKGKDVELRCDPISGHTALYWYRQSLGQGLEFLIYFQGNSAPDKSGLPSDRFSAERTGGSVSTLTIQRTQQEDSAVYLCASSLLWAGLVGEQFFGPGTRLTVL.

This clone was detected many times. This chain joins TRBV12-5 and TRBJ1-5; the match to TRBD1 covers 7 bases. After removal of 0 bases from V and 0 bases from J, the junction contained 17 bases not matched to a gene. Germline assignment: CDR1 LGHNT and CDR2 FRNRAP. The CDR3 is made up of 21 amino acids. Here the CDR3 DNA reads TGTGCTAGTGGTTTGGTACTTCGATGGGACAGCTCTCAGGATAGCAATCAGCCCCAGCATTTT. Residues: CASGLVLRWDSSQDSNQPQHF.

This chain links TRBV27 with TRBJ2-4, with no clear D. The CDR3 has 13 residues. Trimming took 3 bases from V and 6 from J, leaving 9 bases between them. Germline V gene data show CDR1 as MNHEY and CDR2 as SMNVEV (reference sequence). The CDR3 DNA sequence: TGTGCCAGCAGTTTCCAGGCCGGAAACATTCAGTACTTC. Encoded protein: CASSFQAGNIQYF.